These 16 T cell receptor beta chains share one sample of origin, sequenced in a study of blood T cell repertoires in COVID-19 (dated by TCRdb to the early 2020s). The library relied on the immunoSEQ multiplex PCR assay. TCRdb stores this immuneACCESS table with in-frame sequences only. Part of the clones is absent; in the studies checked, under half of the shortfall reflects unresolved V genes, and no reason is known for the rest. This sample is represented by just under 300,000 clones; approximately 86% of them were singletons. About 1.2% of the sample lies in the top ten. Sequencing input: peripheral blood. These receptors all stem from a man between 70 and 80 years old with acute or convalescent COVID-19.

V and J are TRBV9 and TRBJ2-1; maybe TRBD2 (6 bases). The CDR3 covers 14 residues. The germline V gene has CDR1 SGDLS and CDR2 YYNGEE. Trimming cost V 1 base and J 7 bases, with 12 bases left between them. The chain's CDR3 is CASSVTPLANEQFF. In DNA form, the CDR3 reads TGTGCCAGCAGCGTAACCCCGCTAGCGAATGAGCAGTTCTTC.

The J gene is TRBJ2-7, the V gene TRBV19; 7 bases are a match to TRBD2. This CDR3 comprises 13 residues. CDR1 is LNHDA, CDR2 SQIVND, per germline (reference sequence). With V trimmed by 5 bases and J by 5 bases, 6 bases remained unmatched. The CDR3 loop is CASSWEGTDEQYF. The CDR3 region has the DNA TGTGCCAGTAGTTGGGAGGGGACCGACGAGCAGTACTTC.

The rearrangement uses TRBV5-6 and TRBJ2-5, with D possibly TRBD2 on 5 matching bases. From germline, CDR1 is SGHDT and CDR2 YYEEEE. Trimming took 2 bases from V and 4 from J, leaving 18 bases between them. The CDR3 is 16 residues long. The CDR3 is CASSFRVLRERETQYF. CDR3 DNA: TGTGCCAGCAGCTTCCGTGTTTTGAGGGAAAGAGAGACCCAGTACTTC.

The CDR3, as DNA: TGTGCCAACCCGCCCAGTGAGCAGTTCTTC. Encoded protein: CANPPSEQFF. This chain links TRBV7-3 with TRBJ2-1; D is unclear. Deletions cut 10 bases from V and 9 bases from J, with 10 bases between. Germline V gives CDR1 SGHTA, CDR2 FQGTGA. The CDR3 runs 10 residues.

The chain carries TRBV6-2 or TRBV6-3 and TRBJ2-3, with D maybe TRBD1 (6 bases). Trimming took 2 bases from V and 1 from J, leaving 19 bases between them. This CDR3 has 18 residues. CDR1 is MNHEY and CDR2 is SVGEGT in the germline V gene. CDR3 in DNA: TGTGCCAGCAGTTACAGCAGGGGATACCAACTAGGCACAGATACGCAGTATTTT. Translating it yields CASSYSRGYQLGTDTQYF.

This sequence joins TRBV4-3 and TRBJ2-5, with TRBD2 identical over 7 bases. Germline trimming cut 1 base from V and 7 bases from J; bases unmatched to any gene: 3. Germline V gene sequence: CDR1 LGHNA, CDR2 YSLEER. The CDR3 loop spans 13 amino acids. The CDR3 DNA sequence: TGCGCCAGCAGCCAAGGAAGGGAGGGGACCCAGTACTTC. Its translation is CASSQGREGTQYF.

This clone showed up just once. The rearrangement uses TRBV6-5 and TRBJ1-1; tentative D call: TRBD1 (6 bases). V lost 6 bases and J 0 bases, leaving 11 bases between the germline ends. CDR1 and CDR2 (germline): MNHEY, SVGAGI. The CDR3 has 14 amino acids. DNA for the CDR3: TGTGCCAGCAGAGCAGGGGTTATGAACACTGAAGCTTTCTTT. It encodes CASRAGVMNTEAFF.

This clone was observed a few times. CDR3 DNA: TGCGCCAGCAGCCAGGGTACAGAAGCTAATGAAAAACTGTTTTTT. Translating gives CASSQGTEANEKLFF. The rearrangement joins TRBV4-3 to TRBJ1-4, with D uncertain. V was cut by 3 bases and J by 3 bases, with 11 bases left in between. This CDR3 contains 15 residues. Germline assignment: CDR1 LGHNA and CDR2 YSLEER.

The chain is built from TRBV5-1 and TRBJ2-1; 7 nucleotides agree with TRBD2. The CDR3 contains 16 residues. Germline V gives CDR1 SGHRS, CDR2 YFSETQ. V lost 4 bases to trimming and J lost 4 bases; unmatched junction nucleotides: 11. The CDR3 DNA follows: TGCGCCAGCAGCGGCGGAGAAGCGGGGCCATACAATGAGCAGTTCTTC. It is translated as CASSGGEAGPYNEQFF.

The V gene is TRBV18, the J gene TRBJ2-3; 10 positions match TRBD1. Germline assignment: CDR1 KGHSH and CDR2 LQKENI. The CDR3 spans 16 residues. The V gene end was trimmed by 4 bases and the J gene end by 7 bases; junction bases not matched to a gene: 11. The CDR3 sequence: CASSRGTGALSHTQYF. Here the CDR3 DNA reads TGTGCCAGCTCACGGGGGACAGGGGCCTTAAGCCATACGCAGTATTTT.

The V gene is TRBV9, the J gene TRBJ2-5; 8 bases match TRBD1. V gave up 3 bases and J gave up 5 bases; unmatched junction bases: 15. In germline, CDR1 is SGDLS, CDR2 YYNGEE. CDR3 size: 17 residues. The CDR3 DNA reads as TGTGCCAGCAGCGAGGGGTGGACAGGGCTGGGCGAGGAGACCCAGTACTTC. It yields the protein CASSEGWTGLGEETQYF. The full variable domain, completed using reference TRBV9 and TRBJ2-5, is DSGVTQTPKHLITATGQRVTLRCSPRSGDLSVYWYQQSLDQGLQFLIQYYNGEERAKGNILERFSAQQFPDLHSELNLSSLELGDSALYFCASSEGWTGLGEETQYFGPGTRLLVL.

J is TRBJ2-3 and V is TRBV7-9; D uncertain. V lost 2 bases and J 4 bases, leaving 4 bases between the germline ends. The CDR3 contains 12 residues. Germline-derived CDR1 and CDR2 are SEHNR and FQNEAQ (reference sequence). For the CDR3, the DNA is TGTGCCAGCAGCTTACATCCAGATACGCAGTATTTT. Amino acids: CASSLHPDTQYF.

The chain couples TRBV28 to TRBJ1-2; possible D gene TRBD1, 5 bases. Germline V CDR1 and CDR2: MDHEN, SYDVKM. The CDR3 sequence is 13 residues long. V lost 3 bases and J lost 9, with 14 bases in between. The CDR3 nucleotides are TGTGCCAGCAGTTTGGGGCAGACGGTTCGCTACACCTTC. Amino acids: CASSLGQTVRYTF.

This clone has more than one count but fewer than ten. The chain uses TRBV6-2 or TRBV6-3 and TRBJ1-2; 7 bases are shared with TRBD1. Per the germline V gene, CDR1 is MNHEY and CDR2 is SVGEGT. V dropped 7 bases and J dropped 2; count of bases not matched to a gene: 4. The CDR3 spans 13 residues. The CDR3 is CASTPTGNYGYTF. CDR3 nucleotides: TGTGCCAGCACCCCGACAGGGAACTATGGCTACACCTTC.

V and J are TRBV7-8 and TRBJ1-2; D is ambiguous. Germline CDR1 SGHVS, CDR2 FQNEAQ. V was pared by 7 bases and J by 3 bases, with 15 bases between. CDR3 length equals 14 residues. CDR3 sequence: CASTQTNDYYGYTF. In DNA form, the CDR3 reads TGTGCCAGCACACAAACTAACGACTACTATGGCTACACCTTC.

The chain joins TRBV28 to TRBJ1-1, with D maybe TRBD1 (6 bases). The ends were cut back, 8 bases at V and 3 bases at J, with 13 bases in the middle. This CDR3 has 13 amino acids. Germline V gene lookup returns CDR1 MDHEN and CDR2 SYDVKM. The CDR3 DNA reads TGTGCCAGCGAGCGGGGGCGGGACACTGAAGCTTTCTTT. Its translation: CASERGRDTEAFF.